Listed below are T cell receptor beta chains from one sample, sequenced in a study of a mutant IDH1 vaccine in newly diagnosed glioma. Profiled with immunoSEQ multiplex PCR; TCRdb holds only in-frame clones, not every one. The sample includes fewer than 45,000 clones, roughly 92% of them seen just once. The sequencing used PBMCs, collected from a glioma patient treated with radiotherapy, temozolomide or both. The source is a man aged 18-30 years with glioma. CDR3s include the opening cysteine and the closing phenylalanine or tryptophan. Each record gives: CDR3 DNA, CDR3 protein, J gene, CDR3 length, clone size, D gene, V gene. D genes are given only for firm matches. The size of a clone is reported for some rows only, either as once, few or many, or as a class for expanded clones.

DNA: TGTGCCAGCAGCAAGGACAGGTTGAGCTCTGGAAACACCATATATTTT; CDR3: CASSKDRLSSGNTIYF; J: TRBJ1-3; length: 16; size: .; D: TRBD1; V: TRBV9
DNA: TGTGCCAGCAGGCGGGACGCCGGCTCTGAGATGCCCCAGCATTTT; CDR3: CASRRDAGSEMPQHF; J: TRBJ1-5; length: 15; size: .; D: .; V: TRBV2
DNA: TGTGCCAGCAGCTTTCTGACTAGCGGGTCGGGGAATGAGCAGTTCTTC; CDR3: CASSFLTSGSGNEQFF; J: TRBJ2-1; length: 16; size: .; D: TRBD2; V: TRBV11-2
DNA: TGTGCCAGCAGTCGACTAGCGGGGGCCCTCCAAGAGACCCAGTACTTC; CDR3: CASSRLAGALQETQYF; J: TRBJ2-5; length: 16; size: .; D: TRBD2; V: TRBV6-6
DNA: TGTGCCAGCAGCTCTCTCCGGGGGGCTAGCGGCAACACCGGGGAGCTGTTTTTT; CDR3: CASSSLRGASGNTGELFF; J: TRBJ2-2; length: 18; size: few; D: .; V: TRBV5-4
DNA: TGCGCCAGCAGCGGCGGAAGCTCCTACGAGCAGTACTTC; CDR3: CASSGGSSYEQYF; J: TRBJ2-7; length: 13; size: .; D: .; V: TRBV5-1
DNA: TGTGCCAGCAGCCAAGATTGGGGCCGGGACGGGGAGCTGTTTTTT; CDR3: CASSQDWGRDGELFF; J: TRBJ2-2; length: 15; size: once; D: .; V: TRBV4-2
DNA: TGTGCCAGCAGCTTAAGAACTAGGGAGGAGACCCAGTACTTC; CDR3: CASSLRTREETQYF; J: TRBJ2-5; length: 14; size: once; D: .; V: TRBV7-2
DNA: TGTGCCATCAGTGAAACGGGGATTGGCTACACCTTC; CDR3: CAISETGIGYTF; J: TRBJ1-2; length: 12; size: once; D: .; V: TRBV10-3
DNA: TGTGCCAGCATCAAAAGGGTCGCCGGGGGGGTAGTCACTGAAGCTTTCTTT; CDR3: CASIKRVAGGVVTEAFF; J: TRBJ1-1; length: 17; size: .; D: .; V: TRBV25-1
DNA: TGCAGCGGCCGGACTAGCGGGAACTCCTACAATGAGCAGTTCTTC; CDR3: CSGRTSGNSYNEQFF; J: TRBJ2-1; length: 15; size: .; D: TRBD2; V: TRBV29-1
DNA: TGTGCCAGTAGACTTAGCGGGAGCTCGTCCTACGAGCAGTACTTC; CDR3: CASRLSGSSSYEQYF; J: TRBJ2-7; length: 15; size: .; D: TRBD2; V: TRBV19
DNA: TGTGCCAGCAGTCCATATCCGGGACAGGGGAGAGGCTACACCTTC; CDR3: CASSPYPGQGRGYTF; J: TRBJ1-2; length: 15; size: .; D: TRBD1; V: TRBV28
DNA: TGTGCCTGGAGCGATGGGACTATCAATGAGCAGTTCTTC; CDR3: CAWSDGTINEQFF; J: TRBJ2-1; length: 13; size: .; D: TRBD2; V: TRBV30
DNA: TGTGCCAGCAGCTTGGCCTTGGTGGGCGCAGATACGCAGTATTTT; CDR3: CASSLALVGADTQYF; J: TRBJ2-3; length: 15; size: few; D: .; V: TRBV5-4
DNA: TGTGCCAGCAGCTTGCTAAGAAGCACAGATACGCAGTATTTT; CDR3: CASSLLRSTDTQYF; J: TRBJ2-3; length: 14; size: .; D: .; V: TRBV5-6
DNA: TGTGCCAGCAGCCCCGGGACAGAAACTTCTTATGGCTACACCTTC; CDR3: CASSPGTETSYGYTF; J: TRBJ1-2; length: 15; size: .; D: TRBD1; V: TRBV27
DNA: TGTGCCAGCAGCTTGGTAGGGTCCGGATATGGCTACACCTTC; CDR3: CASSLVGSGYGYTF; J: TRBJ1-2; length: 14; size: .; D: .; V: TRBV5-4
DNA: TGTGCCAGCAGCTTAGTTAGGGGGACAGGGGCTGGTCAGCCCCAGCATTTT; CDR3: CASSLVRGTGAGQPQHF; J: TRBJ1-5; length: 17; size: .; D: TRBD1; V: TRBV7-8
DNA: TGTGCCAGCAGCGCCCTGAGAGGGCATGGCTACACCTTC; CDR3: CASSALRGHGYTF; J: TRBJ1-2; length: 13; size: .; D: .; V: TRBV2
DNA: TGTGCCAGCAGCCAGGGACGCCAGAACACTGAAGCTTTCTTT; CDR3: CASSQGRQNTEAFF; J: TRBJ1-1; length: 14; size: .; D: .; V: TRBV7-9
DNA: TGTGCCAGCAGCCTAGCGGGAGCGGGGTCCTACGAGCAGTACTTC; CDR3: CASSLAGAGSYEQYF; J: TRBJ2-7; length: 15; size: .; D: TRBD2; V: TRBV28
DNA: TGTGCCAGCAGTTACGGGGGGTCCTACAATGAGCAGTTCTTC; CDR3: CASSYGGSYNEQFF; J: TRBJ2-1; length: 14; size: .; D: .; V: TRBV6-5
DNA: TGCGCCAGCAGCATTACTAGCGGGAGTTCCCACGAGCAGTACTTC; CDR3: CASSITSGSSHEQYF; J: TRBJ2-7; length: 15; size: .; D: TRBD2; V: TRBV5-1